Presented here are 14 T cell receptor beta chains from one specimen sequenced in a study of blood T cell repertoires in COVID-19. Some clones are missing from TCRdb's copy, which holds only in-frame ones; the method was immunoSEQ multiplex PCR. The table lists about 90,000 clones, roughly 92% of them singletons. The sequenced sample was peripheral blood. These receptors were taken from a woman aged 60 to 75 with active COVID-19.

The chain employs TRBV18 and TRBJ1-1; possibly TRBD1 for D (5 bases). V was trimmed by 8 bases and J by 0 bases, leaving 10 bases between them. Germline V gives CDR1 KGHSH, CDR2 LQKENI. The CDR3 sequence is 13 residues long. The DNA for the CDR3 is TGTGCCAGCCGCGGGGGGATGAACACTGAAGCTTTCTTT. Protein: CASRGGMNTEAFF.

The chain links TRBV19 to TRBJ2-3; D is undetermined. V lost 4 bases and J lost 1, with 12 bases in between. Germline V lookup: CDR1 LNHDA, CDR2 SQIVND (reference sequence). The CDR3 is 15 residues long. This CDR3 is CASSTSTSGTDTQYF. The CDR3 DNA follows: TGTGCCAGTAGTACCTCTACCAGCGGCACAGATACGCAGTATTTT. The full variable domain, in which reference TRBV19 and TRBJ2-3 provide the parts outside the CDR3, is DGGITQSPKYLFRKEGQNVTLSCEQNLNHDAMYWYRQDPGQGLRLIYYSQIVNDFQKGDIAEGYSVSREKKESFPLTVTSAQKNPTAFYLCASSTSTSGTDTQYFGPGTRLTVL.

This chain links TRBV19 with TRBJ1-3; a possible D gene is TRBD1 (5 bases). Germline values: CDR1 LNHDA, CDR2 SQIVND (reference sequence). Trimming left V 5 bases short and J 2 bases short, with 13 bases between. This CDR3 comprises 15 residues. The CDR3 reads CASSLQGGPGNTIYF. The CDR3, as DNA: TGTGCCAGTAGTTTGCAGGGAGGGCCTGGAAACACCATATATTTT.

As to this clone: One junction end disagrees with the germline gene, perhaps due to a read error. The CDR3 is CASSLICQHNTEAFF. The DNA of the CDR3 is TGTGCTAGCAGCTTAATCTGCCAACATAACACTGAAGCTTTCTTT. The rearrangement links TRBV7-7 to TRBJ1-1; D uncertain. Per germline, CDR1 SSHAT and CDR2 FNYEAQ (reference sequence). This CDR3 region has 15 residues.

CDR3 loop: CASSPQGGSNQPQHF. The CDR3 DNA reads TGCGCCAGCAGCCCGCAGGGAGGGAGCAATCAGCCCCAGCATTTT. This chain joins TRBV5-1 and TRBJ1-5; the D gene is possibly TRBD1 (5 bases). Germline V gene lookup returns CDR1 SGHRS and CDR2 YFSETQ. The CDR3 has 15 amino acids. V lost 4 bases, J lost 1 base, and 12 bases lay in between.

V and J are TRBV20-1 and TRBJ1-2; weak D call: TRBD1 (6 bases). V was pared by 3 bases and J by 3 bases, with 11 bases between. The CDR3 contains 13 residues. Germline V CDR1 and CDR2: DFQATT, SNEGSKA (reference sequence). The CDR3 sequence: CSASPKGDYGYTF. CDR3 in DNA: TGCAGTGCTAGTCCGAAGGGGGACTATGGCTACACCTTC.

The chain joins TRBV28 to TRBJ1-5; 12 positions agree with TRBD1. Germline V lookup: CDR1 MDHEN, CDR2 SYDVKM. V lost 6 bases, J lost 6 bases, and 6 bases stayed unmatched. This CDR3 has 15 residues. The CDR3 protein is CASRSGQGAGQPQHF. CDR3 bases: TGTGCCAGCAGATCGGGACAGGGGGCGGGTCAGCCCCAGCATTTT. The variable domain in full, completed from reference TRBV28 and TRBJ1-5, reads DVKVTQSSRYLVKRTGEKVFLECVQDMDHENMFWYRQDPGLGLRLIYFSYDVKMKEKGDIPEGYSVSREKKERFSLILESASTNQTSMYLCASRSGQGAGQPQHFGDGTRLSIL.

The genes are TRBV12-3 or TRBV12-4 and TRBJ2-5; 8 nucleotides line up with TRBD2. Trimming cost V 2 bases and J 4 bases; bases outside gene matches: 0. This CDR3 is built from 13 residues. This CDR3 is CASSLLAGETQYF. The CDR3 nucleotides are TGTGCCAGCAGTTTACTAGCGGGAGAGACCCAGTACTTC.

This rearrangement joins TRBV6-5 to TRBJ1-4; a possible D gene is TRBD1 (5 bases). The germline V gene encodes CDR1 MNHEY and CDR2 SVGAGI. Trimming took off 8 bases at V and 7 bases at J, with 17 bases between the two ends. The CDR3 totals 14 residues. The CDR3 is CASRAEGRGEKLFF. CDR3 DNA sequence: TGTGCCAGCCGGGCGGAGGGGAGAGGTGAAAAACTGTTTTTT.

V gene TRBV5-1 combines with J gene TRBJ1-1; 9 bases align to TRBD1. CDR1 and CDR2 (germline): SGHRS, YFSETQ. The V and J ends lost 5 bases and 8 bases, in that order; junction bases with no gene match: 7. The CDR3 has 13 amino acids. This CDR3 is CASSFDRGREAFF. In nucleotides, the CDR3 is TGCGCCAGCAGTTTCGACAGGGGGAGAGAAGCTTTCTTT.

The chain links TRBV19 to TRBJ1-4; 10 nucleotides match TRBD1. The V gene's germline CDR1 is LNHDA and CDR2 SQIVND (reference sequence). The length of the CDR3 is 16 residues. V gave up 6 bases and J gave up 5 bases; unmatched junction bases: 9. The CDR3 protein is CASRPGQGLRNEKLFF. In DNA form, the CDR3 reads TGTGCCAGTAGACCGGGACAGGGGTTGAGAAATGAAAAACTGTTTTTT.

The V call is TRBV27, the J call TRBJ2-5, with D perhaps TRBD2 (6 bases). The V gene's germline CDR1 is MNHEY and CDR2 SMNVEV (reference sequence). The CDR3 is 15 residues long. Trimming removed 3 bases from V and 1 base from J, with 12 bases in between. The CDR3 region has the DNA TGTGCCAGCAGTTTTGGCGGGGCACTCCAAGAGACCCAGTACTTC. Protein product: CASSFGGALQETQYF.

For the CDR3, the DNA is TGTGCCAGCAGCCAACAGGGGGGCGCCGAGACCCAGTACTTC. Protein product: CASSQQGGAETQYF. This rearrangement joins TRBV3-1 (or the pseudogene TRBV3-2) to TRBJ2-5, with a weak D call TRBD1 (7 bases). The germline gives CDR1 LGHDT, CDR2 YNNKEL (reference sequence). Deletions cut 2 bases from V and 5 bases from J, with 12 bases between. This CDR3 comprises 14 residues.

This chain uses TRBV6-6 with TRBJ1-1, with 9 bases fitting TRBD1. The length of the CDR3 is 16 residues. Germline loops: CDR1 MNHNY, CDR2 SVGAGI (reference sequence). V gave up 2 bases and J gave up 0 bases; unmatched junction bases: 4. The DNA for the CDR3 is TGTGCCAGCAGTTACCCGGGACAGGGACTGAACACTGAAGCTTTCTTT. This gives the protein CASSYPGQGLNTEAFF.